Described below is a single TCR beta chain sequence and its context. The data stem from a study of blood T cell repertoires in COVID-19. Per the authors' pipeline: From reference gene primer amplification, estimates of nucleated cell counts were derived. The table came from immunoSEQ multiplex PCR; TCRdb's copy has only in-frame clones and leaves some out. D and trimming were read from the DNA, whereas the V and J calls and clone size are those reported in that table. The sample comprises around 350,000 clones, about 87% of which are singletons, and about 2.9% rests with the top ten. Unmatched junction bases numbered 18, after V lost 4 bases and J lost 4 bases. The CDR3 has 19 residues. Germline CDR1 reads SGHVS; CDR2 reads FNYEAQ.

Sequenced sample: peripheral blood. V is TRBV7-6 and J is TRBJ2-2; TRBD2 matches at 7 bases. The source of this sequence is a human donor in a cohort sampled during active COVID-19. The CDR3 DNA is TGTGCCAGCAGCTCCCAGAGCCCAAGCGGGGCGGGGATCACCGGGGAGCTGTTTTTT. This gives the protein CASSSQSPSGAGITGELFF.